This entry lists 20 T cell receptor beta chains sequenced from one sample in a study of blood T cell repertoires in COVID-19. The method was immunoSEQ multiplex PCR; TCRdb's version includes in-frame clones alone and lacks a portion of them. The sample comprises 390,000 or so clones, approximately 92% of which are singletons, and roughly 1% rests with the top ten. The source material was PBMCs or T cells enriched from blood (not recorded which). The receptors were sampled from a man aged 18 to 30 who had recovered from COVID-19.

The chain has TRBV21-1 and TRBJ2-3; the table's D call, TRBD2, was not checked against the DNA. TRBV21-1 is a listed pseudogene. There are 16 residues in the CDR3. CDR3 residues: CASSKIRGASTDTQYF. CDR3 DNA: TGTGCCAGCAGCAAGATACGGGGGGCTAGCACAGATACGCAGTATTTT.

The rearrangement links TRBV28 to TRBJ2-7, with TRBD1 matching over 9 bases. The CDR3 has 15 residues. Germline V gives CDR1 MDHEN, CDR2 SYDVKM. V lost 8 bases, J lost 5 bases, and 13 bases stayed unmatched. Here the CDR3 reads CASSLARTGDDEQYF. The CDR3 DNA reads TGTGCCAGCTCCCTAGCGCGGACAGGGGATGACGAGCAGTACTTC.

The chain has TRBV6-5 and TRBJ1-1; 11 positions agree with TRBD1. Germline V gene lookup returns CDR1 MNHEY and CDR2 SVGAGI. The CDR3 covers 14 residues. Losses at the gene ends were 7 bases for V and 1 base for J; bases not matched to a gene: 2. CDR3 coding DNA: TGTGCCAGCACTGGGACAGGGGGGAACACTGAAGCTTTCTTT. It specifies CASTGTGGNTEAFF.

The J gene is TRBJ1-6, the V gene TRBV6-5; weak D call: TRBD1 (6 bases). The CDR3 extends over 12 amino acids. Between the trimmed V and J ends, which lost 10 bases and 4 bases, there was a span of 8 bases. In germline, CDR1 is MNHEY, CDR2 SVGAGI. CDR3 protein: CATGQYNSPLHF. DNA of the CDR3: TGTGCCACCGGACAGTATAATTCACCCCTCCACTTT.

The chain recombines TRBV4-2 with TRBJ2-1, with 11 bases that match TRBD1. Looked up from germline, CDR1 is LGHNA and CDR2 is YNFKEQ. After removal of 1 base from V and 7 bases from J, the junction contained 6 bases not matched to a gene. The CDR3 length is 16 residues. The CDR3 protein is CASSQGQGTGGNEQFF. The CDR3 nucleotides are TGTGCCAGCAGCCAAGGCCAGGGGACAGGGGGAAATGAGCAGTTCTTC.

The rearrangement joins TRBV7-6 to TRBJ2-1; TRBD2 agrees at 13 bases. With 6 bases clipped from V and 6 bases from J, the junction kept 8 bases outside the gene matches. Looked up from germline, CDR1 is SGHVS and CDR2 is FNYEAQ. The CDR3 is 16 residues long. Here the CDR3 reads CASSTRLAGGLNEQFF. Written as DNA, the CDR3 is TGTGCCAGCAGTACCCGACTAGCGGGAGGCCTCAATGAGCAGTTCTTC.

This rearrangement joins TRBV27 to TRBJ2-7; 8 positions agree with TRBD1. CDR1 and CDR2 (germline): MNHEY, SMNVEV (reference sequence). This CDR3 contains 16 residues. V lost 4 bases and J lost 5; bases outside the gene matches: 13. The CDR3: CASSSIPLTGDNEQYF. As DNA, the CDR3 is TGTGCCAGCAGTTCAATCCCCCTGACAGGGGACAACGAGCAGTACTTC.

The chain links TRBV9 to TRBJ1-1; D is possibly TRBD1 (5 bases). Trimming left V 3 bases short and J 0 bases short, with 24 bases between. Germline V gene sequence: CDR1 SGDLS, CDR2 YYNGEE. The CDR3 covers 19 residues. This CDR3 reads CASSEPGTLAASMNTEAFF. For the CDR3, the DNA is TGTGCCAGCAGCGAGCCGGGGACTCTAGCAGCTTCCATGAACACTGAAGCTTTCTTT.

This clone has just one count. This chain uses TRBV7-2 with TRBJ2-1; the D is unclear. Germline lookup yields CDR1 SGHTA and CDR2 FQGNSA. CDR3 length equals 12 residues. V shed 4 bases and J shed 6 bases, with 7 bases lying between them. Here the CDR3 DNA reads TGTGCCAGCAGCTCGTTCCTCAATGAGCAGTTCTTC. It yields the protein CASSSFLNEQFF.

The chain has TRBV18 and TRBJ1-3; 7 bases align to TRBD1. The germline gives CDR1 KGHSH, CDR2 LQKENI. The V segment lost 6 bases and the J segment 3 bases; nucleotides outside the gene matches: 8. The CDR3 is made up of 15 amino acids. CDR3 sequence: CASSPTQGVGNTIYF. Here the CDR3 DNA reads TGTGCCAGCTCGCCTACTCAGGGGGTTGGAAACACCATATATTTT.

The gene calls are TRBV7-2 and TRBJ2-5; TRBD2 is a possible D gene (6 bases). The germline V gene encodes CDR1 SGHTA and CDR2 FQGNSA. The V and J ends lost 2 bases and 5 bases respectively, with 15 bases between them. This CDR3 contains 15 residues. In nucleotides, the CDR3 is TGTGCCAGCAGCTTACTCGGGAGACGTGGGGAGACCCAGTACTTC. It codes for CASSLLGRRGETQYF.

In this sample, this clone turned up once. This rearrangement joins TRBV5-1 to TRBJ1-2, with TRBD1 matching 8 bases. The CDR3 consists of 16 residues. J was trimmed by 4 bases and V by 0 bases; bases with no gene match: 8. Germline CDR1 is SGHRS and CDR2 is YFSETQ. CDR3 DNA: TGCGCCAGCAGCTTGGGGGGGACAGGTTTGGGCTATGGCTACACCTTC. Its protein product is CASSLGGTGLGYGYTF.

This chain's CDR3 is CASSQWGGEDTEAFF. The CDR3, as DNA: TGTGCCAGCAGTCAATGGGGGGGCGAGGACACTGAAGCTTTCTTT. V and J are TRBV28 and TRBJ1-1, with D tentatively TRBD1 (6 bases). The V end was cut by 5 bases, the J end by 3 bases, with 16 bases between. The CDR3 is 15 residues long. Germline V CDR1 and CDR2: MDHEN, SYDVKM.

The V and J genes are TRBV14 and TRBJ2-5; TRBD1 aligns across 7 bases. Germline CDR1 and CDR2: SGHDN and FVKESK. The V and J ends lost 3 bases and 5 bases, in that order; junction bases with no gene match: 18. This CDR3 contains 18 residues. CDR3 nucleotides: TGTGCCAGCAGCCAGACCGCCCCGACAGGGCCAGAGGCCGAGACCCAGTACTTC. Protein sequence: CASSQTAPTGPEAETQYF.

The chain recombines TRBV5-6 with TRBJ1-2, with D uncertain. CDR1 is SGHDT, CDR2 YYEEEE, per germline. The CDR3 sequence is 14 residues long. V gave up 1 base and J gave up 5 bases, with 12 bases separating them. The CDR3 DNA reads as TGTGCCAGCAGCTTGCCCGGGAAAGGATATGGCTACACCTTC. This translates into CASSLPGKGYGYTF. Combining the CDR3 with reference TRBV5-6 and TRBJ1-2 gives the whole variable domain DAGVTQSPTHLIKTRGQQVTLRCSPKSGHDTVSWYQQALGQGPQFIFQYYEEEERQRGNFPDRFSGHQFPNYSSELNVNALLLGDSALYLCASSLPGKGYGYTFGSGTRLTVV.

V usage is TRBV12-3 or TRBV12-4 and J usage is TRBJ2-3; possible D gene TRBD1, 6 bases. The CDR3 runs 10 residues. V lost 6 bases to trimming and J lost 10 bases, with 8 bases between them. CDR3 amino acids: CASRGGAQYF. CDR3 bases: TGTGCCAGCAGAGGGGGTGCGCAGTATTTT.

The chain recombines TRBV7-2 with TRBJ2-7; D is possibly TRBD2 (6 bases). The CDR3 is 13 amino acids. Germline V lookup: CDR1 SGHTA, CDR2 FQGNSA. V was shortened by 0 bases and J by 3 bases, with 6 bases between the two germline ends. CDR3 protein: CASSLAEGYEQYF. The CDR3 DNA reads as TGTGCCAGCAGCTTAGCGGAGGGCTACGAGCAGTACTTC.

This sequence joins TRBV6-6 and TRBJ1-2; TRBD1 agrees at 9 bases. Germline CDR1 is MNHNY and CDR2 is SVGAGI (reference sequence). This CDR3 spans 15 amino acids. V trimming: 6 bases; J trimming: 3 bases; junction bases outside the gene matches: 8. As DNA, the CDR3 is TGTGCCAGCAGAATACCGGGACAGGGACACTATGGCTACACCTTC. Its translation is CASRIPGQGHYGYTF.

The genes are TRBV4-1 and TRBJ1-2; no reliable D call. Trimming removed 1 base at V and 2 bases at J, with 11 bases between. From germline, CDR1 is MGHRA and CDR2 YSYEKL. The CDR3 runs to 15 residues. CDR3 nucleotide sequence: TGCGCCAGCAGCCAAGGGGGAGGTGCCAACTATGGCTACACCTTC. Translated, it gives CASSQGGGANYGYTF.

The V gene is TRBV5-5, the J gene TRBJ2-5; D is unclear. The CDR3 loop spans 12 amino acids. Germline V CDR1 and CDR2: SGHKS, YYEKEE (reference sequence). Trimming took off 4 bases at V and 4 bases at J, with 8 bases between the two ends. This CDR3 is CASSHPGETQYF. Written as DNA, the CDR3 is TGTGCCAGCAGCCACCCGGGAGAGACCCAGTACTTC.